The clone carrying this T cell receptor beta chain has just one count. This record belongs to a study of blood T cell repertoires in COVID-19. This table comes from immunoSEQ multiplex PCR, and its TCRdb copy is limited to in-frame clones, with some not included. The sample carries under 350,000 clones, 80% to 90% recorded once. This TCR was sampled from a middle-aged woman with acute COVID-19. The specimen sequenced was PBMCs or T cells enriched from blood (not recorded which).

CDR3 DNA: TGTGCCAGCAGCCAATATAGGAGAACTAATGAAAAACTGTTTTTT. Translating gives CASSQYRRTNEKLFF. V usage is TRBV16 and J usage is TRBJ1-4; D not certain. There are 15 residues in the CDR3. The germline V and J ends were trimmed by 1 base and 1 base, with 7 bases remaining between them. The germline CDR1 and CDR2 sequences are KGHSY and FQNENV.